The clone carrying this T cell receptor (beta chain) was picked up many times. Its antigen is not known. This CDR3 is built from 16 residues. Germline values: CDR1 DFQATT, CDR2 SNEGSKA (reference sequence). J gave up 1 base and V 0 bases, and 7 bases lay outside the gene matches. These data are taken from a study of neurological immune-mediated disorders. General study results and limits: Multiple sclerosis was found to have the least TCR clonal expansion, below healthy controls, and HTLV-1-associated myelopathy the most.

The cDNA was generated through 5'RACE incorporating 10-nucleotide random UMIs. In TCRdb, the 5' RACE reads were re-called with MiXCR into one record per CDR3 protein. The sample consists of more than 30,000 distinct CDR3 sequences, about an eighth of them appearing once. Time point reported: technical triplicate 2. There were 800,000 to 1,000,000 CD4+ or CD8+ T cells used in the sorted libraries. The receptor's source is a female donor with HTLV-1-associated myelopathy (HAM/TSP). The chain links TRBV20-1 to TRBJ2-3; 7 positions match TRBD1. Sample: CD4+ T cells from blood. CDR3 bases: TGCAGTGCTAGAGACCCTCAAAGGGGGCGCACAGATACGCAGTATTTT. This codes for CSARDPQRGRTDTQYF.